Listed here are 25 T cell receptor beta chains from one sample, sequenced in a study of yellow fever vaccine responses in identical twins. One entry per CDR3 protein results from TCRdb running MiXCR on the RT-PCR reads. The sample shows about 3,800 distinct CDR3 sequences, 90% of them seen only once. This sample comprised T cells from blood (PBMCs), unsorted or a sorted subset (not recorded which), obtained before or after yellow fever vaccination (not recorded which). The receptors stem from a woman between 18 and 30 years old who received the yellow fever vaccine.

This clonotype was seen just once. The chain employs TRBV11-1 and TRBJ2-1; D not resolved. The V gene's germline CDR1 is SGHAT and CDR2 FQDESV (reference sequence). This CDR3 has 12 amino acids. Deletions cut 5 bases from V and 8 bases from J, with 10 bases between. CDR3 coding DNA: TGTGCCAGCAGCCTATTTAGTGATGAGCAGTTCTTC. It yields the protein CASSLFSDEQFF.

The gene calls are TRBV11-3 and TRBJ2-7; TRBD1 aligns across 7 bases. The CDR3 length is 14 residues. In germline, CDR1 is SGHNT, CDR2 YENEEA. V gave up 5 bases and J gave up 3 bases; unmatched junction bases: 7. DNA for the CDR3: TGTGCCAGCAGCGAGGGACAGCTCCTCTACGAGCAGTACTTC. Its translation: CASSEGQLLYEQYF. The full variable domain, completed using reference TRBV11-3 and TRBJ2-7, is EAGVVQSPRYKIIEKKQPVAFWCNPISGHNTLYWYLQNLGQGPELLIRYENEEAVDDSQLPKDRFSAERLKGVDSTLKIQPAELGDSAVYLCASSEGQLLYEQYFGPGTRLTVT.

The V gene is TRBV4-3, the J gene TRBJ2-3; TRBD1 matches at 9 bases. CDR3 length: 15 amino acids. Germline assignment: CDR1 LGHNA and CDR2 YSLEER. With 3 bases clipped from V and 5 bases from J, the junction kept 6 bases outside the gene matches. The CDR3 reads CASSQNRGRRDTQYF. Written as DNA, the CDR3 is TGCGCCAGCAGCCAGAACAGGGGGCGTAGAGATACGCAGTATTTT.

This rearrangement joins TRBV7-3 to TRBJ2-3, with 8 bases identical to TRBD1. With V trimmed by 4 bases and J by 8 bases, 14 bases remained unmatched. The CDR3 contains 16 residues. The germline V gene encodes CDR1 SGHTA and CDR2 FQGTGA. The CDR3 spells CASSSPGQAVVGTQYF. CDR3 in DNA: TGTGCCAGCAGCTCTCCGGGACAGGCGGTTGTTGGTACGCAGTATTTT.

This clonotype was seen a handful of times. The V gene is TRBV6-1, the J gene TRBJ1-1, with 8 bases fitting TRBD1. The germline V gene has CDR1 MNHNS and CDR2 SASEGT. This CDR3 has 13 residues. With V trimmed by 6 bases and J by 6 bases, 6 bases remained unmatched. CDR3 sequence (DNA): TGTGCCAGCAGCCTAGGGACAGGCCCTGAAGCTTTCTTT. Translating it yields CASSLGTGPEAFF.

This rearrangement joins TRBV10-1 to TRBJ1-2; D unclear. V was trimmed by 7 bases and J by 6 bases, leaving 6 bases between them. CDR1 and CDR2 from the germline V gene are WNHNN and SYGVQD (reference sequence). This CDR3 contains 10 residues. The CDR3 nucleotides read TGCGCCAGCACAGGAAATGGCTACACCTTC. Translating it yields CASTGNGYTF.

The rearrangement joins TRBV20-1 to TRBJ2-3; D not certain. The CDR3 runs 16 residues. V lost 0 bases and J 8 bases, leaving 21 bases between the germline ends. CDR1 and CDR2 (germline): DFQATT, SNEGSKA (reference sequence). The CDR3 protein is CSARDRADHLDVTQYF. The DNA for the CDR3 is TGCAGTGCTAGAGATCGGGCGGACCACCTAGATGTTACGCAGTATTTT.

V gene TRBV11-1 combines with J gene TRBJ2-7; D is unresolved. Trimming pared 0 bases from V and 3 bases from J, leaving 0 bases between. Per germline, CDR1 SGHAT and CDR2 FQDESV (reference sequence). The CDR3 loop spans 11 amino acids. The CDR3, as DNA: TGTGCCAGCAGCTTAGCCTACGAGCAGTACTTC. Translation gives CASSLAYEQYF. Complete variable domain (other parts from reference TRBV11-1 and TRBJ2-7): EAEVAQSPRYKITEKSQAVAFWCDPISGHATLYWYRQILGQGPELLVQFQDESVVDDSQLPKDRFSAERLKGVDSTLKIQPAELGDSAMYLCASSLAYEQYFGPGTRLTVT.

The V and J genes are TRBV6-5 and TRBJ2-5; 7 nucleotides line up with TRBD2. Germline V gene lookup returns CDR1 MNHEY and CDR2 SVGAGI. This CDR3 is 15 amino acids long. The V segment lost 2 bases and the J segment 4 bases; nucleotides outside the gene matches: 7. As DNA, the CDR3 is TGTGCCAGCAGTTACACCGGGACTACAGGAGAGACCCAGTACTTC. This codes for CASSYTGTTGETQYF.

V and J are TRBV11-2 and TRBJ2-5; a possible D gene is TRBD2 (6 bases). CDR1 SGHAT and CDR2 FQNNGV come from the germline V gene. The V end lost 1 base, the J end lost 4 bases, and 10 bases lay between the germline ends. This CDR3 spans 14 amino acids. Here the CDR3 DNA reads TGTGCCAGCAGCTTAGGCGGGGTCCCAGAGACCCAGTACTTC. Translating gives CASSLGGVPETQYF.

The chain uses TRBV4-2 and TRBJ2-3, with 9 bases identical to TRBD2. The junction had 4 bases not matched to a gene; V was cut back by 1 base and J by 5 bases. The CDR3 consists of 15 residues. Germline V gene lookup returns CDR1 LGHNA and CDR2 YNFKEQ. CDR3 residues: CASSQVAGVVDTQYF. The CDR3 nucleotides are TGTGCCAGCAGCCAAGTAGCGGGAGTGGTAGATACGCAGTATTTT.

The chain combines TRBV18 with TRBJ2-7; D unclear. The CDR3 extends over 15 amino acids. Trimming removed 3 bases at V and 4 bases at J, with 16 bases between. CDR1 and CDR2 (germline): KGHSH, LQKENI. CDR3 in DNA: TGTGCCAGCTCACCCGAAACGGGCCTGGCGTACGAGCAGTACTTC. Amino acids: CASSPETGLAYEQYF.

The rearrangement links TRBV2 to TRBJ1-3, with 9 bases identical to TRBD1. The ends lost 7 bases at V and 2 bases at J; junction bases unmatched: 3. Germline loops: CDR1 SNHLY, CDR2 FYNNEI. This CDR3 has 14 residues. CDR3 residues: CASNGQGTGNTIYF. As DNA, the CDR3 is TGTGCCAGCAACGGACAGGGGACTGGAAACACCATATATTTT.

This clonotype was observed once. The gene calls are TRBV18 and TRBJ2-1; D perhaps matches TRBD1 (6 bases). The germline CDR1 and CDR2 sequences are KGHSH and LQKENI. V dropped 0 bases and J dropped 8 bases, with 11 bases sitting between them. The CDR3 covers 14 residues. The CDR3 DNA sequence: TGTGCCAGCTCACCACCCTTACAGGGCTATGAGCAGTTCTTC. Amino acid sequence: CASSPPLQGYEQFF. Drawing the rest from reference TRBV18 and TRBJ2-1, the complete variable domain is NAGVMQNPRHLVRRRGQEARLRCSPMKGHSHVYWYRQLPEEGLKFMVYLQKENIIDESGMPKERFSAEFPKEGPSILRIQQVVRGDSAAYFCASSPPLQGYEQFFGPGTRLTVL.

The V and J genes are TRBV5-6 and TRBJ2-7; D is undetermined. Trimming shortened V by 4 bases and J by 3 bases, and 11 bases separated the two germline ends. Germline lookup yields CDR1 SGHDT and CDR2 YYEEEE. The CDR3 length is 13 residues. The CDR3 nucleotides read TGTGCCAGCAGCCCCGGGTTAGACTACGAGCAGTACTTC. Amino acids: CASSPGLDYEQYF.

The chain recombines TRBV5-1 with TRBJ1-2; no clear D. V lost 0 bases and J 2 bases, leaving 5 bases between the germline ends. The germline V gene encodes CDR1 SGHRS and CDR2 YFSETQ. This CDR3 spans 13 amino acids. CDR3 coding DNA: TGCGCCAGCAGCTTGGGGGGAAACTATGGCTACACCTTC. Protein sequence: CASSLGGNYGYTF.

The CDR3 region is CASSRPGDTDTQYF. The CDR3 bases are TGTGCCAGCAGTCGCCCAGGAGACACAGATACGCAGTATTTT. V usage is TRBV14 and J usage is TRBJ2-3; D remains ambiguous. Germline V lookup: CDR1 SGHDN, CDR2 FVKESK. V was clipped by 6 bases and J by 2 bases, with 12 bases between them. The CDR3 covers 14 residues.

This clonotype was detected once. The genes are TRBV4-3 and TRBJ2-1, with D maybe TRBD2 (6 bases). Germline CDR1 LGHNA, CDR2 YSLEER. This CDR3 contains 15 residues. V shed 3 bases and J shed 3 bases, with 12 bases lying between them. Here the CDR3 reads CASSQESGFYNEQFF. The CDR3 DNA is TGCGCCAGCAGCCAGGAAAGCGGGTTCTACAATGAGCAGTTCTTC.

The chain employs TRBV5-1 and TRBJ2-1; perhaps TRBD1 as D (6 bases). V dropped 4 bases and J dropped 8 bases, with 10 bases sitting between them. The length of the CDR3 is 12 residues. Germline loops: CDR1 SGHRS, CDR2 YFSETQ. The DNA for the CDR3 is TGCGCCAGCAGCCAGACAGGATATGAGCAGTTCTTC. Its protein is CASSQTGYEQFF.

The chain has TRBV10-1 and TRBJ1-5; TRBD1 aligns across 10 bases. The CDR3 is 14 residues long. Germline CDR1 is WNHNN and CDR2 is SYGVQD (reference sequence). V was pared by 7 bases and J by 4 bases, with 4 bases of the junction left unmatched. CDR3 nucleotide sequence: TGCGCCAGCACGGACAGGGGGTATAATCAGCCCCAGCATTTT. Amino acids: CASTDRGYNQPQHF.

CDR3 region: CASSPGQETQYF. CDR3 DNA: TGTGCCAGCTCACCAGGACAAGAGACCCAGTACTTC. The V gene is TRBV18, the J gene TRBJ2-5; D is unresolved. V lost 2 bases to trimming and J lost 2 bases, with 3 bases between them. The CDR3 covers 12 residues. Germline V gene lookup returns CDR1 KGHSH and CDR2 LQKENI. The full variable domain, completed using reference TRBV18 and TRBJ2-5, is NAGVMQNPRHLVRRRGQEARLRCSPMKGHSHVYWYRQLPEEGLKFMVYLQKENIIDESGMPKERFSAEFPKEGPSILRIQQVVRGDSAAYFCASSPGQETQYFGPGTRLLVL.

This chain links TRBV28 with TRBJ1-2; D not certain. Per the germline V gene, CDR1 is MDHEN and CDR2 is SYDVKM. This CDR3 spans 12 amino acids. Between the trimmed V and J ends, which lost 7 bases and 3 bases, there was a span of 9 bases. The CDR3, as DNA: TGTGCCAGCACCCTTTGGGACTATGGCTACACCTTC. Translating gives CASTLWDYGYTF.

The V and J genes are TRBV6-2 or TRBV6-3 and TRBJ2-2; no clear D. The CDR3 is 12 amino acids. Trimming pared 6 bases from V and 3 bases from J, leaving 5 bases between. CDR1 and CDR2 from the germline V gene are MNHEY and SVGEGT. The CDR3 loop is CASSPYTGELFF. The CDR3 bases are TGTGCCAGCAGCCCCTACACCGGGGAGCTGTTTTTT.

The CDR3 DNA is TGCAGCGTTGAAGCGAAACAGACACTCACAGATACGCAGTATTTT. Its protein is CSVEAKQTLTDTQYF. The J gene is TRBJ2-3, the V gene TRBV29-1, with no clear D. CDR1 SQVTM and CDR2 ANQGSEA come from the germline V gene. The germline V and J ends were trimmed by 1 base and 2 bases, with 13 bases remaining between them. There are 15 residues in the CDR3.

J is TRBJ2-2 and V is TRBV28; D call uncertain. The germline gives CDR1 MDHEN, CDR2 SYDVKM. V lost 1 base and J 0 bases, leaving 9 bases between the germline ends. The CDR3 length is 16 residues. The CDR3 region is CASSLFPATNTGELFF. For the CDR3, the DNA is TGTGCCAGCAGTTTATTCCCAGCTACGAACACCGGGGAGCTGTTTTTT. The entire variable domain, with the rest obtained from reference TRBV28 and TRBJ2-2, is as follows: DVKVTQSSRYLVKRTGEKVFLECVQDMDHENMFWYRQDPGLGLRLIYFSYDVKMKEKGDIPEGYSVSREKKERFSLILESASTNQTSMYLCASSLFPATNTGELFFGEGSRLTVL.